Included here is one T cell receptor beta chain sequence, with context. The target of this receptor is not known. No much larger clone is present one base from it, and per-base qualities are unavailable. Library preparation used the immunoSEQ multiplex PCR assay. For the multiplex PCR, a mixture combining 60 forward primers for TCR Vbeta segments and 13 reverse primers for TCR Jbeta segments was used. The CDR3 region of rearranged TCR beta genes was amplified from genomic DNA with a multiplex PCR assay. The Illumina HiSeq System was used to sequence the amplified TCR beta libraries as 87-base-pair reads. The authors' pipeline ran thus. In a later analysis, some 80 million unique TCR beta chains were counted across the approximately 670 repertoires, and roughly 10 million of these chains were shared by at least two donors. To remove PCR and sequencing errors, raw reads were error-corrected and collapsed into unique sequences using a nearest-neighbor algorithm that merged closely related sequences. V, D and J gene segments were assigned by aligning CDR3 sequences to IMGT reference sequences. For a sequence to be retained, at least a six-nucleotide match to both a V gene segment and a J gene segment was required. A rearrangement counted as productive if the CDR3 had no stop codons and remained in frame with V and J, and every other rearrangement counted as non-productive. CDR3 was defined by IMGT convention, running from the second conserved V-encoded cysteine to the conserved J-encoded phenylalanine. The earlier analysis of a few hundred of the donors excluded sequences that lacked an unambiguous match to a single V gene segment. An earlier analysis of fewer than 750 of the donors called V segments functional above 56.7% productive rearrangements and segregating when the between-donor standard deviation exceeded 5%. To diagnose cytomegalovirus status from the catalog of TCR beta chain sequences, a statistical classification framework was built. In a later analysis, V and J genes were assigned by comparing TCR nucleotide sequences against IMGT/GENE-DB human TR gene sequences. Using the TCRdist pipeline, a later analysis assigned CDR3 sequences along with most-parsimonious VDJ recombination scenarios. A later analysis defined each TCR beta chain by its CDR3 amino acid sequence plus V-gene family, and excluded reads lacking a unique V-gene family. To address suspected cross-contamination and a sequencing artifact, a later analysis removed some 620 highly shared, low-generation-probability nucleotide sequences. A later analysis calculated a clonal expansion index for each public chain from normalized within-repertoire ranks of inferred template counts. In a later analysis, generation probabilities were computed with a VDJ recombination model fitted to out-of-frame rearrangements, and the resulting probabilities were checked against IGoR. Hypergeometric tests were used in a later analysis to score TCR-TCR, TCR-HLA and TCR-CMV co-occurrence, with a repertoire-size bias correction applied to the TCR pairs. A later analysis estimated false discovery rates by permuting HLA or CMV assignments 20 times. In a later analysis, co-occurring TCRs were grouped using DBSCAN, and TCRdist sequence similarity was added for clustering within HLA-allele-positive subsets. For co-occurrence clustering, repertoires with fewer than 30,000 or more than 120,000 public chains were excluded, along with a handful of repertoires with anomalous nucleotide sharing. Sourced from immuneACCESS, this table was stored by TCRdb with only in-frame sequences that have V and J called. A share of the clones is absent; for the studies checked, an unresolved V gene accounts for under half, and the remainder has no known explanation. V and J calls and clone size are those listed in that table; D and trimming were worked out from the DNA. The sample table holds under 65,000 clones, of which about 80% were seen once. 2.5% to 3% of the sample is in the top ten clones.

The data are from a study of cytomegalovirus exposure and HLA in healthy donors (dated by TCRdb to the late 2010s). A note on the overall study: An earlier analysis of some 600 of the donors reported 276 Gb of sequence data and about 120 million unique TCR beta sequences obtained from some 170 million T cells. An early release that covered about 640 HLA-typed donors contained approximately 320 gigabases of sequencing data and roughly 84 million unique TCR sequences. Among the roughly 370 genotyped donors, around 81% belonged to the genetic ancestry cluster associated with self-reported Caucasian donors. The study aimed to test whether signatures of past pathogen exposure could be identified by cataloging public T cell receptors. The study profiled the T cell repertoires of hundreds of subjects by immunosequencing and related them to cytomegalovirus serostatus. In addition to the first cohort of 650 to 750 subjects, a separate validation cohort of some 120 different subjects was used. To predict cytomegalovirus infection status, the study combined high-throughput TCR immunosequencing, statistical association of individual TCRs with disease status, and machine learning. In a later analysis, previously published TCR beta repertoires from several hundred donors were re-analyzed and high-resolution HLA genotyping was added so that TCR occurrence patterns could be studied. Rather than drawing on any new phenotypic data, the later analysis identified candidate immune exposures from TCR beta sequences and the way those sequences occurred across donors. In an earlier analysis of several hundred of the donors, high-throughput TCR beta sequencing was used to judge whether each TCR beta V gene segment behaved as functional or pseudogenic. Alongside the repertoire data, information on donor age, sex, ethnicity and CMV serostatus was compiled. Genome-wide SNP genotypes for about 55% of the roughly 670 donors were used in a later genetic analysis, which treated that subset as a discovery cohort. All discovery cohort repertoires had been generated on a single sequencing platform. Class I and class II HLA loci were covered by the typing at four-digit resolution. Typing coverage differed by locus: A, B, C, DRB1 and DQB1 were typed in about 620-630 donors, DQA1 in roughly 500, DPA1 in around 600, and DPB1 in around 490. Several DR-DQ haplotypes were treated as single units for association and clustering because of strong linkage in the cohort. Among about 410 genotyped donors of the cohort, an average of about 220,000 unique TCR beta nucleotide sequences was sequenced per donor, of which approximately 19% were non-productive. Beyond this particular receptor, the publication reports: The authors suggested that the approach could potentially be generalized to other disease states and immunological phenotypes. This cohort had only TCR beta chains sequenced, and the lack of alpha or paired-chain data limited which features could be detected. A later analysis found that TCR association rates varied across HLA loci, with DRB1 alleles showing the most associated TCRs and HLA-C alleles the fewest. A few of the identified cytomegalovirus-associated TCR beta chains were confirmed in vitro to be specific for cytomegalovirus antigens. According to a later genetic analysis, donors in an Asian-associated ancestry cluster had fewer N-insertions in productive TCRs than the approximately 650-donor mean. A cluster of highly shared sequence variants was judged likely to be a technical artifact of the sequencing pipeline. In a later analysis, most CMV-associated TCR beta chains were found to appear HLA-restricted, with HLA associations seemingly driven largely by CMV exposure. A further reported finding was that TCR beta sequences accurately predicted the HLA-A and HLA-B alleles for most subjects in the first cohort. Sequencing depth was assumed to be roughly uniform across donors in the presence/absence analyses, though that assumption may not hold. Because counts were too low, about 18 rarely observed V segments, including chromosome 9 orphons, were left out of the earlier analysis of approximately 500 of the donors. The classifier was reported to diagnose cytomegalovirus status with high specificity and sensitivity in both the original and validation cohorts. Compared with equally common non-associated chains, HLA-associated TCR beta chains in a later analysis were more clonally expanded and had lower generation probabilities. When HLA alleles, especially DR and DQ, strongly co-occurred, TCR associations were difficult to assign to individual alleles. While some public TCRs were present in many individuals, most TCR sequences turned up only very rarely across donors. Immune exposure information for the cohort was limited to CMV serostatus. Linkage disequilibrium might explain the correlated functional status among segregating V segments, but an unknown experimental factor could not be ruled out. In an earlier analysis of about 540 of the donors, most TCR beta V segments were observed in productive rearrangements about 90% or about 30% of the time, broadly matching IMGT annotations. A total of 150 to 200 TCR beta chains were listed by the study as associated with cytomegalovirus. Specific HLA alleles were associated with 15,000 to 20,000 TCR beta sequences at a false discovery rate of 0.05 in a later analysis. A later genetic analysis associated a missense DCLRE1C variant with V-gene and J-gene trimming of TCR beta chains, and an independent cohort replicated the association. A later analysis reported that several top co-occurrence clusters appeared linked to parvovirus B19, influenza, CMV and Epstein-Barr virus. Because some donors lacked HLA typing at each locus, the association tests relied only on the typed subset.

The cohort comprised under 700 healthy bone marrow donors. At the time of sampling, all cohort members were nominally healthy, though unrecorded immune exposures were likely present. The donor was CMV seronegative and belonged to the group of under 400 seronegative cohort members. A peripheral blood sample was collected from each donor, and TCR beta sequencing was performed on peripheral blood mononuclear cells. Genomic DNA was extracted from the blood cell samples with the Qiagen DNeasy Blood Extraction Kit. This TCR was recovered from a man aged 45-65 years in good health and CMV-seronegative. Source material: PBMCs.

The sequenced DNA is TGTGCCAGCAGCCCGACTGCCGGGACAGGGGTAACTGAAGCTTTCTTT. Its protein reads: CASSPTAGTGVTEAFF. This chain is built from TRBV7-6 and TRBJ1-1, with 10 bases matching TRBD1. The CDR3 runs 16 amino acids, cysteine and phenylalanine included. The read is trimmed to its CDR3 DNA, 48 bases read in frame from base 1. Looking up the germline V gene yields CDR1 SGHVS and CDR2 FNYEAQ. V loses 5 bases at its end and J loses 5 bases; junction bases beyond the gene matches: 11.